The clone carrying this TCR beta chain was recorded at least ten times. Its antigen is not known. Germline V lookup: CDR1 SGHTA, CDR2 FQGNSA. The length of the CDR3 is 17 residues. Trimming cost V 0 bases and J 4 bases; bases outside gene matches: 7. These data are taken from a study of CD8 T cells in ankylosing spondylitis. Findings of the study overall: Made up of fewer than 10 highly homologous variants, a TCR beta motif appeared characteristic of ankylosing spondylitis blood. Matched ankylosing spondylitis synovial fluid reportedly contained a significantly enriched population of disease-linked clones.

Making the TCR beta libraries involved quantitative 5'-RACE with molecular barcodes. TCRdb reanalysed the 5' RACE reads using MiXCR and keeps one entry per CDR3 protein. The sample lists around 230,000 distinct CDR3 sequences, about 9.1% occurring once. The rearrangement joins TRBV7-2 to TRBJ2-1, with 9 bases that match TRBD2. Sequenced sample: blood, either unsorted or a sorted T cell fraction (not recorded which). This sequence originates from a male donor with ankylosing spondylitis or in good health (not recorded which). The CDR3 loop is CASSLALGLAGYNEQFF. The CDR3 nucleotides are TGTGCCAGCAGCTTAGCCCTGGGTCTAGCGGGATACAATGAGCAGTTCTTC.